This T cell receptor (beta chain) was sequenced for a study of blood T cell repertoires in COVID-19. About the study: Samples representing acute and convalescent COVID-19 were sourced from the United States, Italy and Spain. In each case, the material was cDNA or gDNA derived from T cells, B-cell-depleted T cells, or PBMCs.

In the original processing: Amplification with reference gene primers provided the estimates of nucleated cell counts. Profiled with immunoSEQ multiplex PCR; TCRdb holds only in-frame clones, not every one. V and J calls and clone size follow that table, whereas D and trimming were derived from the DNA. Of over 60,000 clones in the sample, 70% to 85% were seen once. This CDR3 is 13 amino acids long. Germline CDR1 LNHDA, CDR2 SQIVND (reference sequence). The germline V and J ends were trimmed by 9 bases and 6 bases, with 15 bases remaining between them. This rearrangement joins TRBV19 to TRBJ1-5; perhaps TRBD1 as D (5 bases). The sequence came from a man older than 75 with active COVID-19. The specimen sequenced was peripheral blood. CDR3 sequence: CASQGQGRQPQHF. DNA for the CDR3: TGTGCCAGCCAAGGCCAGGGCCGTCAGCCCCAGCATTTT.